This T cell receptor beta chain was observed in a study of cytomegalovirus exposure and HLA in healthy donors. The CDR3 covers 15 residues. J was trimmed by 3 bases and V by 0 bases; bases with no gene match: 1. Germline V gives CDR1 MNHEY, CDR2 SVGAGI. This PCR relied on a set of 60 Vbeta primers and 13 Jbeta primers. Sequencing used immunoSEQ multiplex PCR; TCRdb keeps in-frame clones, though not all of them. Its table lists 100,000 to 150,000 clones. The chain employs TRBV6-5 and TRBJ1-1, with 10 nucleotides matching TRBD1. Sequencing was carried out using PBMCs. This sequence originates from a woman between 40 and 55 years old in good health and CMV-seronegative. CDR3 region: CASSYSGTGDTEAFF. The DNA of the CDR3 is TGTGCCAGCAGTTACTCGGGGACAGGGGACACTGAAGCTTTCTTT.